This paragraph covers one TCR beta chain sequence. Sequenced by immunoSEQ multiplex PCR; TCRdb stores in-frame clones only, minus some. The repertoire includes about 210,000 clones, about 81% of them detected once, and 9.2% sits in the top ten. The data were taken from a study of blood T cell repertoires in COVID-19. Overall study context: Sample material is recorded as cDNA or gDNA derived from T cells, B-cell-depleted T cells, or PBMCs.

J lost 3 bases, V lost 3 bases, and 6 bases had no gene match. Looked up from germline, CDR1 is SGHRS and CDR2 is YFSETQ. This CDR3 has 16 amino acids. Individuals drawn from 24 US areas were about 18 to 90 years old. The sequence was obtained from a middle-aged man who had recovered from COVID-19. Sequenced: PBMCs or T cells enriched from blood (not recorded which). The rearrangement joins TRBV5-1 to TRBJ1-4; 9 nucleotides line up with TRBD1. The CDR3 DNA follows: TGCGCCAGCAGCTACGACAGGGGGTTCCCTAATGAAAAACTGTTTTTT. Translating it yields CASSYDRGFPNEKLFF.